This is a list of T cell receptor beta chains from one sample in a study of control samples from healthy donors and cancer patients. The repertoire was sequenced with immunoSEQ multiplex PCR; TCRdb's copy has only in-frame clones and lacks some. The sample yields 150,000 to 200,000 clones, 75% to 95% seen once. Specimen: blood. The receptors derive from a woman in her thirties or forties in good health. The CDR3 runs from the conserved cysteine through the conserved F or W. A D gene is named only where the DNA matches it firmly. Size is stated for part of the rows, as once, few or many counts, or as a class when the clone is expanded.

D,V,J,size,DNA,CDR3
-,TRBV6-4,TRBJ2-1,few,TGTGCCAGCAGCCACACAAGGTTTAGCTCCTACAATGAGCAGTTCTTC,CASSHTRFSSYNEQFF
TRBD2,TRBV15,TRBJ2-2,-,TGTGCCACCACTGAGCGGGGGGACACCGGGGAGCTGTTTTTT,CATTERGDTGELFF
TRBD2,TRBV6-5,TRBJ2-2,-,TGTGCCAGCAGGGGCATAGCGGGGAGAGCCGGGGAGCTGTTTTTT,CASRGIAGRAGELFF
TRBD1,TRBV5-1,TRBJ2-7,once,TGCGCCAGCAGATACGGGACAGGGAACGAGCAGTACTTC,CASRYGTGNEQYF
-,TRBV6-1,TRBJ1-2,-,TGTGCCAGCAGTGAAAATCCGGGGAACTATGGCTACACCTTC,CASSENPGNYGYTF
TRBD1,TRBV19,TRBJ2-7,-,TGTGCCAGTAGTACCGCCGGGACAGGGACCCACGAGCAGTACTTC,CASSTAGTGTHEQYF
-,TRBV4-2,TRBJ2-7,-,TGTGCCAGCAGCCAAGGTTGGGAAGGCAGATCCTACGAGCAGTACTTC,CASSQGWEGRSYEQYF
-,TRBV6-5,TRBJ1-5,-,TGTGCCAGCAGTCGGGAATATAGCAATCAGCCCCAGCATTTT,CASSREYSNQPQHF
-,TRBV9,TRBJ2-7,-,TGTGCCAGCAGCGTAGAGGGACGCTTCTACGAGCAGTACTTC,CASSVEGRFYEQYF
-,TRBV9,TRBJ1-3,-,TGTGCCAGCAGCGTAGGGAGCGGAGACACCATATATTTT,CASSVGSGDTIYF
-,TRBV11-2,TRBJ2-5,-,TGTGCCAGCAGCTTTGGCAGGCAAGAGACCCAGTACTTC,CASSFGRQETQYF
TRBD1,TRBV2,TRBJ1-2,-,TGTGCCAGCGTCCTTAGAAGGGGACAGGGTTTAGACGGCTACACCTTC,CASVLRRGQGLDGYTF
-,TRBV7-5,TRBJ2-3,-,TGTGCCAGAAAGAACGCAACCCATACGCAGTATTTT,CARKNATHTQYF
-,TRBV6-5,TRBJ1-1,-,TGTGCCAGCAGTATACAGGGCCCCTTGAACACTGAAGCTTTCTTT,CASSIQGPLNTEAFF
-,TRBV5-5,TRBJ2-7,-,TGTGCCAGCAGTCTGTTCGCCGGGCCAGGCGAGCAGTACTTC,CASSLFAGPGEQYF
-,TRBV9,TRBJ1-6,-,TGTGCCAGCAGCGTGGGGACCTCAAGCTCCTATAATTCACCCCTCCACTTT,CASSVGTSSSYNSPLHF
TRBD1,TRBV2,TRBJ1-1,-,TGTGCCAGCCGGGACAGGGGGTTTCTGAACACTGAAGCTTTCTTT,CASRDRGFLNTEAFF
-,TRBV5-1,TRBJ2-5,-,TGCGCCAGCAGCTCTTCAGGGACCCAGGGGGAGACCCAGTACTTC,CASSSSGTQGETQYF
-,TRBV10-3,TRBJ1-1,-,TGTGCCATCAGCCGGGAGAGCTGGAACACTGAAGCTTTCTTT,CAISRESWNTEAFF
-,TRBV12-5,TRBJ2-3,-,TGTGCTAGTGGTTTGTTGGGTACGCAGTATTTT,CASGLLGTQYF
-,TRBV10-3,TRBJ1-2,-,TGTGCCATCGGTAACCCACTGATGGAGTCAGGCTACACCTTC,CAIGNPLMESGYTF
-,TRBV7-9,TRBJ1-2,-,TGTGCCGTGGCAGAAGCTAACTATGGCTACACCTTC,CAVAEANYGYTF
-,TRBV7-2,TRBJ2-7,-,TGTGCCAGCAGCCCCAGGGCGGGACAGAACTACGAGCAGTACTTC,CASSPRAGQNYEQYF
-,TRBV15,TRBJ2-1,-,TGTGCCACCACCAGATCTTGGGACCGTGAGCAGTTCTTC,CATTRSWDREQFF
-,TRBV5-1,TRBJ1-1,-,TGCGCCAGCAGCTTGTCCCCGGGGGCGGGCGCTGAAGCTTTCTTT,CASSLSPGAGAEAFF
-,TRBV7-8,TRBJ1-2,few,TGTGCCAGCAGCCCCCGGACCTCCTATGGCTACACCTTC,CASSPRTSYGYTF
-,TRBV19,TRBJ1-1,once,TGTGCCAGTAGACCAACTATACTCGGACAGACTGGGAACACTGAAGCTTTCTTT,CASRPTILGQTGNTEAFF
TRBD1,TRBV10-3,TRBJ1-5,-,TGTGCCATCACGACAGGGCAAGGGCAGCCCCAGCATTTT,CAITTGQGQPQHF
TRBD2,TRBV11-2,TRBJ2-5,-,TGTGCCAGCAGCTTATCGCTAGCGGGGTACCAAGAGACCCAGTACTTC,CASSLSLAGYQETQYF
TRBD2,TRBV5-1,TRBJ2-7,once,TGCGCCAGCAGTCCCGGGGGACTAACATTACACGAGCAGTACTTC,CASSPGGLTLHEQYF
-,TRBV18,TRBJ1-2,-,TGTGCCAGCTCACCCGACATATCTAACTATGGCTACACCTTC,CASSPDISNYGYTF
-,TRBV20-1,TRBJ2-1,-,TGCAGTGCTGTCGCGGAGCTTGAGCAGTTCTTC,CSAVAELEQFF
-,TRBV2,TRBJ1-3,-,TGTGCCAGCAGCCTCGCCTGGGGGACTGGAAACACCATATATTTT,CASSLAWGTGNTIYF
-,TRBV7-3,TRBJ2-2,few,TGTGCCAGCAGCTCAGGGAACACCGGGGAGCTGTTTTTT,CASSSGNTGELFF
-,TRBV19,TRBJ1-5,-,TGTGCCAGTAGTCCGTCCTTCAAGCCCCAGCATTTT,CASSPSFKPQHF
TRBD2,TRBV3-1/TRBV3-2,TRBJ2-7,-,TGTGCCAGCAGCCAAGTCGTCGCGGGGGACTACGAGCAGTACTTC,CASSQVVAGDYEQYF
-,TRBV7-8,TRBJ2-2,-,TGTGCCAGCAGACTCAGGGGTTTGGACACCGGGGAGCTGTTTTTT,CASRLRGLDTGELFF
TRBD1,TRBV7-2,TRBJ1-6,few,TGTGCCAGCAGCTTAGGCAGGGGGACGGAGTCACCCCTCCACTTT,CASSLGRGTESPLHF
-,TRBV11-2,TRBJ1-5,-,TGTGCCAGCAGCTTAGAAGGGGGGCCCTATGAGCCCCAGCATTTT,CASSLEGGPYEPQHF
-,TRBV3-1/TRBV3-2,TRBJ2-7,-,TGTGCCAGCAGCCCAGAAACTACTCTCGAGCAGTACTTC,CASSPETTLEQYF
TRBD1,TRBV2,TRBJ2-4,-,TGTGCCAGCAGCGAGGACAGGGCCAAAAACATTCAGTACTTC,CASSEDRAKNIQYF